This T cell receptor beta chain emerged from a study of T cells in Graves' hyperthyroidism and ophthalmopathy. General study findings and limits: Model output signaled ophthalmopathy a median around 6.9 months ahead of onset.

The CDR3 is 14 residues long. The J segment lost 3 bases and the V segment lost 4 bases, leaving 4 bases of the junction unmatched. The germline V gene encodes CDR1 SGHDT and CDR2 YYEEEE. It was RNA transcripts that yielded the amplified TCR beta CDR3 regions. Using the HTBI primer set, a first-round RT-PCR was run on the TCR CDR3. MiXCR, run by TCRdb on the multiplex PCR reads, gives a single entry per CDR3 protein. The table lists under 350,000 distinct CDR3 sequences, roughly a fifth of them singletons. Remarks on this clonotype: Antigen unknown.

The receptor was derived from a woman between 50 and 59 years old with Graves' hyperthyroidism. V gene TRBV5-6 combines with J gene TRBJ2-1; TRBD1 matches 7 bases. The sample was blood. CDR3 nucleotides: TGTGCCAGCAGCCCGAGGACAGGCTACAATGAGCAGTTCTTC. Translation gives CASSPRTGYNEQFF.